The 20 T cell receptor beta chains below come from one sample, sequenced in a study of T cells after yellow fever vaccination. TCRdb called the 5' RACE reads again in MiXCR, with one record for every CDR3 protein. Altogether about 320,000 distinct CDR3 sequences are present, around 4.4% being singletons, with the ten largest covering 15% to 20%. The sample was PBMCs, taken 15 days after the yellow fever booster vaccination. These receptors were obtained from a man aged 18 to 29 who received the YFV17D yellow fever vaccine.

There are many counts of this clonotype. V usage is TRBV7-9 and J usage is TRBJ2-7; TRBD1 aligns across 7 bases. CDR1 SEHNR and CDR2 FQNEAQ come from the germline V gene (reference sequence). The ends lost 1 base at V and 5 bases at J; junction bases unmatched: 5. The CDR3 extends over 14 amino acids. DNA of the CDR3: TGTGCCAGCAGCTTAGGGACAGGTAGCGACGAGCAGTACGTC. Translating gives CASSLGTGSDEQYV.

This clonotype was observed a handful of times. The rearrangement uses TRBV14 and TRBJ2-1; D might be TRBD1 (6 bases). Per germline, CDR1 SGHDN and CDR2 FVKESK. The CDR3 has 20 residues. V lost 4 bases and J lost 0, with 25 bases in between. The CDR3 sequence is CASSLRPQRAGANSYNEQFF. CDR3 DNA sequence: TGTGCCAGCAGCCTCCGACCCCAACGGGCAGGGGCGAACTCCTACAATGAGCAGTTCTTC. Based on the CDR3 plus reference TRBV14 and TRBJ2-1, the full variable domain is EAGVTQFPSHSVIEKGQTVTLRCDPISGHDNLYWYRRVMGKEIKFLLHFVKESKQDESGMPNNRFLAERTGGTYSTLKVQPAELEDSGVYFCASSLRPQRAGANSYNEQFFGPGTRLTVL.

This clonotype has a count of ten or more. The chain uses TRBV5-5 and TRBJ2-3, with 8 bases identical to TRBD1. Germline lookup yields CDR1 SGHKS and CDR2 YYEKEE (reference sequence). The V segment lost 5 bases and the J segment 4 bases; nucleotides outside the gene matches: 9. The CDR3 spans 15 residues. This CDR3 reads CASRPDRVGADTQYF. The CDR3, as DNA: TGTGCCAGCAGGCCGGACAGGGTGGGTGCAGATACGCAGTATTTT.

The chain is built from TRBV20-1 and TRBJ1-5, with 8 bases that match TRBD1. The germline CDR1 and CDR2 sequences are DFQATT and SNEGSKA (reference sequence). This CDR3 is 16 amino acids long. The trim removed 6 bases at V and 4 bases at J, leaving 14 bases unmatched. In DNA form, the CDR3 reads TGCAGTGCCAGCCGGCTCCGACAGGGGAGGAATCAGCCCCAGCATTTT. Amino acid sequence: CSASRLRQGRNQPQHF.

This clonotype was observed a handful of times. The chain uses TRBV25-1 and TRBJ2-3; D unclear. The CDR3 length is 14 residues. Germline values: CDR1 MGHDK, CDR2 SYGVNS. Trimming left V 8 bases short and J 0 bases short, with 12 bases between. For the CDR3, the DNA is TGTGCCAGCGCTTTGACACTAAGCACAGATACGCAGTATTTT. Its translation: CASALTLSTDTQYF.

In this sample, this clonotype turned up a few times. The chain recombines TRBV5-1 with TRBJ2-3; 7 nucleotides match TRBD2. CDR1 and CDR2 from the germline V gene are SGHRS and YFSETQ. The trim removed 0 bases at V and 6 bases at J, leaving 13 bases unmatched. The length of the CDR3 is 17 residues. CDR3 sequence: CASSLVSRPSGGDTQYF. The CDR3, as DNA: TGCGCCAGCAGCTTGGTTTCCCGCCCTAGCGGAGGGGATACGCAGTATTTT.

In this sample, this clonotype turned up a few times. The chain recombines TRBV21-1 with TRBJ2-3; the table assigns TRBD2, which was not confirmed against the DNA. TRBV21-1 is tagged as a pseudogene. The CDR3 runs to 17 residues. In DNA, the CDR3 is TGTGCCAACATTAGCGGGGGGACCACTCGTGACACAGATACGCAGTATTTT. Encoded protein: CANISGGTTRDTDTQYF.

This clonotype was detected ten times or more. The CDR3 protein is CSASPRTHTEAFF. As DNA, the CDR3 is TGCAGTGCTAGCCCTCGGACCCACACTGAAGCTTTCTTT. This chain uses TRBV20-1 with TRBJ1-1; D is ambiguous. The CDR3 length is 13 residues. Trimming stripped 3 bases from V and 3 bases from J, with 11 bases between. Germline assignment: CDR1 DFQATT and CDR2 SNEGSKA (reference sequence).

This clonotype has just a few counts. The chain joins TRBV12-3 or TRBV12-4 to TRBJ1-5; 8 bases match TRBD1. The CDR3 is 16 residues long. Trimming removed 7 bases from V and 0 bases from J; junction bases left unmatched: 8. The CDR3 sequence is CASMTGDLNSNQPQHF. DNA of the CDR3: TGTGCCAGCATGACAGGGGACCTAAATAGCAATCAGCCCCAGCATTTT.

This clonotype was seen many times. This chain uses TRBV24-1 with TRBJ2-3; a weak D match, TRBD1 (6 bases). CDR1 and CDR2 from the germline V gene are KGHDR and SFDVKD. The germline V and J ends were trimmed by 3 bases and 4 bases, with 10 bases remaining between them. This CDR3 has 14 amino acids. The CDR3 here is CATSDGTSADTQYF. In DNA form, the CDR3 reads TGTGCCACCAGTGATGGGACAAGCGCAGATACGCAGTATTTT.

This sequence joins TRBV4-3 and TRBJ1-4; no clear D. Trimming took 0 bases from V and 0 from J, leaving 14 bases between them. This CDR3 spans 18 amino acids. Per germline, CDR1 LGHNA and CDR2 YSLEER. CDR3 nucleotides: TGCGCCAGCAGCCAAGATCTCTTCAGCGCCGCAACTAATGAAAAACTGTTTTTT. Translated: CASSQDLFSAATNEKLFF.

CDR3 coding DNA: TGTGCCACCAGTGACACCGGGACACCAGACACAGATACGCAGTATTTT. It yields the protein CATSDTGTPDTDTQYF. This rearrangement joins TRBV24-1 to TRBJ2-3, with D perhaps matching TRBD1 (6 bases). The germline V and J ends were trimmed by 4 bases and 2 bases, with 15 bases remaining between them. Germline-derived CDR1 and CDR2 are KGHDR and SFDVKD. The CDR3 contains 16 residues.

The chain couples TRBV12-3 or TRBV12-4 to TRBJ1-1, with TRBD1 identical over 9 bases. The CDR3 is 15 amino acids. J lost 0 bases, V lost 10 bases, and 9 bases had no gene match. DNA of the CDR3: TGTGCCACCAAACCCGGGACAGGGATGAACACTGAAGCTTTCTTT. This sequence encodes CATKPGTGMNTEAFF.

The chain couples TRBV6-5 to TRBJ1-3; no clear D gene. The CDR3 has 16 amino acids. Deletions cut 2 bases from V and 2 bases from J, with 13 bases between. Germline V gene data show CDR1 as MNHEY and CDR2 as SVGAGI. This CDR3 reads CASSYGGRQTGNTIYF. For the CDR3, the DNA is TGTGCCAGCAGTTACGGTGGTCGGCAGACTGGAAACACCATATATTTT.

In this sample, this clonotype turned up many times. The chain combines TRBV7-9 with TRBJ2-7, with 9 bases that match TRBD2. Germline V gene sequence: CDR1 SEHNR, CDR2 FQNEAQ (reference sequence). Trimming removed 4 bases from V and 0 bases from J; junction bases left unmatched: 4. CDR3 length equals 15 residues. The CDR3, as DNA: TGTGCCAGCAGCTCGAGCGGGGGGCCCTCCTACGAGCAGTACTTC. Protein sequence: CASSSSGGPSYEQYF.

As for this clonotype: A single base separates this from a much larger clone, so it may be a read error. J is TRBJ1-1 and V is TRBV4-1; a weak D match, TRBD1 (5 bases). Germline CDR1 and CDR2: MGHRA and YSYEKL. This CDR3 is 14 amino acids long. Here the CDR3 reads CASSQDGRVTEDFF. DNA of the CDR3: TGCGCCAGCAGCCAAGATGGCAGGGTGACTGAAGATTTCTTT.

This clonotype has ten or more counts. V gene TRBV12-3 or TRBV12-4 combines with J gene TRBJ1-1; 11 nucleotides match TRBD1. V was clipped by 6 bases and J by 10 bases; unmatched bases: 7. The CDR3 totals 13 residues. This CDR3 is CASRPGQGAAAFF. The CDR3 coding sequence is TGTGCCAGCAGACCCGGACAGGGGGCAGCAGCTTTCTTT.

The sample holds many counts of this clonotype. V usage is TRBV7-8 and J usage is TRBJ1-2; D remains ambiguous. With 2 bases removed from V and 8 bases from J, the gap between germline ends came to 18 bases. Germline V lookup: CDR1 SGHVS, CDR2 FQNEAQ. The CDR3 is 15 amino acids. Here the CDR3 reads CASSLTPLSALGYTF. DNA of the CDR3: TGTGCCAGCAGCTTAACCCCCCTGAGTGCTTTGGGCTACACCTTC.

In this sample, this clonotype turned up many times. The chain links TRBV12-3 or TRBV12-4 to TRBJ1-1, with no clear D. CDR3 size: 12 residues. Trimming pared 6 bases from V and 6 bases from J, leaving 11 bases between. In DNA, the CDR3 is TGTGCCAGCAGCCGGGGAACGGCTGAAGCTTTCTTT. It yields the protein CASSRGTAEAFF.

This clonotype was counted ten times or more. The CDR3 protein is CASSNRYNEQFF. DNA for the CDR3: TGCGCCAGCAGCAACAGGTACAATGAGCAGTTCTTC. The chain has TRBV5-1 and TRBJ2-1; maybe TRBD1 (5 bases). The germline V and J ends were trimmed by 4 bases and 4 bases, with 6 bases remaining between them. This CDR3 contains 12 residues. Germline CDR1 and CDR2: SGHRS and YFSETQ.